These 12 T cell receptor beta chains were all obtained from the same sample, sequenced in a study of T cells in localized non-small cell lung cancer. Some clones are missing from TCRdb's copy, which holds only in-frame ones; the method was immunoSEQ multiplex PCR. Found here are some 130,000 clones, roughly 90% of them singletons; the top ten hold 1.7%. The sequences come from peripheral blood, collected before any cancer treatment. These TCRs come from a female donor at least 60 years old with stage I lung adenocarcinoma.

This chain links TRBV4-1 with TRBJ2-1; 13 bases line up with TRBD2. V lost 3 bases, J lost 3 bases, and 5 bases stayed unmatched. Germline lookup yields CDR1 MGHRA and CDR2 YSYEKL. The CDR3 extends over 17 amino acids. This CDR3 reads CASSQRTSGGFYNEQFF. In DNA, the CDR3 is TGCGCCAGCAGCCAGCGGACTAGCGGGGGATTCTACAATGAGCAGTTCTTC.

The rearrangement joins TRBV10-3 to TRBJ1-5; D is possibly TRBD1 (5 bases). The CDR3 is 13 residues long. V lost 3 bases and J lost 6, with 9 bases in between. The germline gives CDR1 ENHRY, CDR2 SYGVKD. CDR3 in DNA: TGTGCCATCAGTGATGGGGGGGGTCAGCCCCAGCATTTT. It encodes CAISDGGGQPQHF.

This chain joins TRBV4-1 and TRBJ2-1; possibly TRBD2 for D (6 bases). V lost 3 bases and J 0 bases, leaving 15 bases between the germline ends. The CDR3 has 17 amino acids. Germline V gene lookup returns CDR1 MGHRA and CDR2 YSYEKL. The CDR3 protein is CASSHPTSWSSYNEQFF. In nucleotides, the CDR3 is TGCGCCAGCAGCCATCCTACTAGCTGGAGCTCCTACAATGAGCAGTTCTTC.

The chain links TRBV5-1 to TRBJ2-5; 16 nucleotides agree with TRBD2. Germline V CDR1 and CDR2: SGHRS, YFSETQ. The CDR3 runs to 17 residues. Trimming removed 4 bases from V and 5 bases from J; junction bases left unmatched: 8. CDR3 DNA sequence: TGCGCCAGCAGCCCGGGACTAGCGGGAGGGCCGATGGAGACCCAGTACTTC. Translation: CASSPGLAGGPMETQYF.

This sequence joins TRBV2 and TRBJ1-6, with TRBD1 matching over 7 bases. The CDR3 consists of 14 residues. Germline V CDR1 and CDR2: SNHLY, FYNNEI. V gave up 6 bases and J gave up 6 bases; unmatched junction bases: 5. CDR3: CASRTGTANSPLHF. Written as DNA, the CDR3 is TGTGCCAGCAGGACCGGGACAGCTAATTCACCCCTCCACTTT.

The V gene is TRBV18, the J gene TRBJ1-5, with 7 bases that match TRBD1. This CDR3 contains 15 residues. Germline assignment: CDR1 KGHSH and CDR2 LQKENI. Trimming at V came to 3 bases and at J to 0 bases, leaving 2 bases not matched to a gene. The CDR3 here is CASSPGTVSNQPQHF. The CDR3 DNA sequence: TGTGCCAGCTCACCGGGGACAGTTAGCAATCAGCCCCAGCATTTT.

The sample holds a few counts of this clone. The rearrangement links TRBV29-1 to TRBJ1-2; D possibly corresponds to TRBD1 (5 bases). The germline V gene has CDR1 SQVTM and CDR2 ANQGSEA. This CDR3 is 12 amino acids long. Deletions cut 4 bases from V and 7 bases from J, with 13 bases between. CDR3 protein: CSVAAGQSGYTF. The DNA for the CDR3 is TGCAGCGTTGCGGCAGGGCAGAGTGGCTACACCTTC.

The V and J genes are TRBV18 and TRBJ2-6, with 7 bases identical to TRBD1. The ends lost 2 bases at V and 0 bases at J; junction bases unmatched: 4. Looked up from germline, CDR1 is KGHSH and CDR2 is LQKENI. The CDR3 contains 17 residues. As DNA, the CDR3 is TGTGCCAGCTCACCAGGGACAGCCAACTCTGGGGCCAACGTCCTGACTTTC. It encodes CASSPGTANSGANVLTF.

This clone was seen just once. The chain uses TRBV4-1 and TRBJ2-7, with 7 nucleotides matching TRBD2. V lost 1 base to trimming and J lost 3 bases; unmatched junction nucleotides: 9. Per germline, CDR1 MGHRA and CDR2 YSYEKL. The CDR3 extends over 16 amino acids. The CDR3 DNA reads TGCGCCAGCAGCCAAGGTCCCGGGAGGTCGGTCTACGAGCAGTACTTC. It specifies CASSQGPGRSVYEQYF.

DNA for the CDR3: TGTGCCAGCAGCCAAGAATGGGGAGGGACTAATGAAAAACTGTTTTTT. Translating gives CASSQEWGGTNEKLFF. The chain carries TRBV14 and TRBJ1-4; D remains ambiguous. From germline, CDR1 is SGHDN and CDR2 FVKESK. The CDR3 is made up of 16 amino acids. V lost 0 bases to trimming and J lost 2 bases, with 10 bases between them.

The chain couples TRBV19 to TRBJ2-3; tentative D call: TRBD1 (6 bases). The CDR3 runs to 15 residues. Trimming stripped 6 bases from V and 1 base from J, with 14 bases between. CDR1 is LNHDA and CDR2 is SQIVND in the germline V gene (reference sequence). The chain's CDR3 is CASSTGDTGTDTQYF. DNA of the CDR3: TGTGCCAGTAGCACTGGGGACACTGGCACAGATACGCAGTATTTT.

The chain links TRBV27 to TRBJ2-5; no reliable D call. Germline-derived CDR1 and CDR2 are MNHEY and SMNVEV (reference sequence). The CDR3 is 13 residues long. The V and J ends lost 6 bases and 1 base respectively, with 9 bases between them. DNA for the CDR3: TGTGCCAGCAGGGCGCTAGGCCAAGAGACCCAGTACTTC. Residues: CASRALGQETQYF.